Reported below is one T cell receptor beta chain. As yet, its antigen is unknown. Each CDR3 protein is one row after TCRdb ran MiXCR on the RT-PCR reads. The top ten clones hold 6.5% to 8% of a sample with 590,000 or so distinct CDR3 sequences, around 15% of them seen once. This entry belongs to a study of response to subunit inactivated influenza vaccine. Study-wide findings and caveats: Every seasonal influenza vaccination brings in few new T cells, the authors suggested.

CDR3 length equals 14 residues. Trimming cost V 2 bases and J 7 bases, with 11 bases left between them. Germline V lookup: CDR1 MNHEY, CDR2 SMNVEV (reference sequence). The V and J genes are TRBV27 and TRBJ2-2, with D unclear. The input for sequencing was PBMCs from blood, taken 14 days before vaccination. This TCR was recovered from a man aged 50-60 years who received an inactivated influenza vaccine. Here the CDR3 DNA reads TGTGCCAGCAGTTTAAACGGATTGTTCGGGGAGCTGTTTTTT. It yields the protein CASSLNGLFGELFF.